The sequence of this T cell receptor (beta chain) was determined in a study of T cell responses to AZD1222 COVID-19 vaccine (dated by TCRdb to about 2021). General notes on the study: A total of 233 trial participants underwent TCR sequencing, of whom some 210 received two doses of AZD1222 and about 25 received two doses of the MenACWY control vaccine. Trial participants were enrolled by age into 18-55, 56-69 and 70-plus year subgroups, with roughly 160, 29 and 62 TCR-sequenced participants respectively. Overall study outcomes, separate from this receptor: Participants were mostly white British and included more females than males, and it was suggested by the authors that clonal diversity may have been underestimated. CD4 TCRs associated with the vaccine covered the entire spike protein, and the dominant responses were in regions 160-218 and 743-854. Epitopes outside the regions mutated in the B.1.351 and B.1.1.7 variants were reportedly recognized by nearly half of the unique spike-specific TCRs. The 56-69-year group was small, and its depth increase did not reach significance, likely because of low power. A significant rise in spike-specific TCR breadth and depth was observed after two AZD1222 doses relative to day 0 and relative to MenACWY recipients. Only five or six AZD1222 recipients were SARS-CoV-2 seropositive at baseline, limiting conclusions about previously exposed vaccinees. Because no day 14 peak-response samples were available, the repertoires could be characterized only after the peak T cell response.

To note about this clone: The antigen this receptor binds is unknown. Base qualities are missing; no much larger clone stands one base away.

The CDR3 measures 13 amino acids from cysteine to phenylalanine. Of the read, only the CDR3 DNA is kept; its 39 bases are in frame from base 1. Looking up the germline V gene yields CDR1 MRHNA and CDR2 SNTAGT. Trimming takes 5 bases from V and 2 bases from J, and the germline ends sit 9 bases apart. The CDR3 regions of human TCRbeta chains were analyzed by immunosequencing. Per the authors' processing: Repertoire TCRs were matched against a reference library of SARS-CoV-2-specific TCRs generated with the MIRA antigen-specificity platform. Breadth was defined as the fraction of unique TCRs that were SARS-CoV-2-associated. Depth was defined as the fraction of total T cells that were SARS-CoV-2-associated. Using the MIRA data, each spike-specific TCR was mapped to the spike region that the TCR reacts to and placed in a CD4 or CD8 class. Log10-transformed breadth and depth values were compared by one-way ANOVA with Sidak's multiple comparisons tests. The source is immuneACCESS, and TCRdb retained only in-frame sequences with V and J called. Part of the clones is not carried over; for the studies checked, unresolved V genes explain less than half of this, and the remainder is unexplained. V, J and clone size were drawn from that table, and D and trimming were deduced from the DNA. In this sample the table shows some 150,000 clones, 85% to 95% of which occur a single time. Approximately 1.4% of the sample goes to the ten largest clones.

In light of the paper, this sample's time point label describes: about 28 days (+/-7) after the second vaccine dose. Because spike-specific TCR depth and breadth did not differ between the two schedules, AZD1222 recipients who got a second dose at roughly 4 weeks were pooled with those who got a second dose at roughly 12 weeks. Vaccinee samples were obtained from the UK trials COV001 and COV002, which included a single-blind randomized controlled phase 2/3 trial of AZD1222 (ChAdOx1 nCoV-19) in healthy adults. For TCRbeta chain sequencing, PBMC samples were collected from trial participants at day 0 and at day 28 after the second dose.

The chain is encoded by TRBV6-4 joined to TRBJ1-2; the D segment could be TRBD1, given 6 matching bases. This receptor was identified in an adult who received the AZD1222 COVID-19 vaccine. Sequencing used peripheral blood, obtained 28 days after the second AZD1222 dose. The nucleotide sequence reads TGTGCCAGCAGTCTGGGACAAAACTATGGCTACACCTTC. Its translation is CASSLGQNYGYTF.